The sequence of this T cell receptor (beta chain) was determined in a study of early T cells in non-severe SARS-CoV-2 infection. On the study more broadly: Chains were unpaired, as sequencing was done on bulk RNA from unsorted whole blood. Study outcomes and limitations: Matching results from VDJdb favored anti-spike CD8 responses, leaving private and CD4 specificities undetected.

This clonotype has a count of ten or more. Its matching antigen is unknown. In the library, individual cDNA molecules carried attached unique molecular identifiers. MiXCR, applied by TCRdb to the 5' RACE reads, yields one record per CDR3 protein. Counted here are about 80,000 distinct CDR3 sequences, 5% occurring once; the ten biggest clones make up around 6.6%. Per germline, CDR1 KGHSH and CDR2 LQKENI. The V and J ends lost 2 bases and 5 bases respectively, with 9 bases between them. The CDR3 spans 13 residues. This chain uses TRBV18 with TRBJ2-5, with TRBD1 as a possible D gene (6 bases). Sample: whole blood, taken at baseline. This TCR was recovered from an adult who was a healthcare worker with PCR-confirmed SARS-CoV-2 infection or an uninfected control (not recorded which). CDR3 protein: CASSPGGRETQYF. DNA of the CDR3: TGTGCCAGCTCACCAGGGGGCCGCGAGACCCAGTACTTC.